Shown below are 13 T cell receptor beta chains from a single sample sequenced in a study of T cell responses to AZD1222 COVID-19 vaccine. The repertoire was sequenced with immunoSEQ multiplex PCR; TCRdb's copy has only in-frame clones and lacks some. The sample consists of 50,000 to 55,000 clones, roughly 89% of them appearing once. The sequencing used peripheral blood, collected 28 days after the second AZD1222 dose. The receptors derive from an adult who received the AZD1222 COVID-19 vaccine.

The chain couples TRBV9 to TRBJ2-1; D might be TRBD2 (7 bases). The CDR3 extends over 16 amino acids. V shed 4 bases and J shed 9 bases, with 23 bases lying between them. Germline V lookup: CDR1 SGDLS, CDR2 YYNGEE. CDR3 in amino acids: CASSSGGGEFGGEQFF. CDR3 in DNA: TGTGCCAGCAGCTCCGGAGGGGGGGAGTTTGGTGGTGAGCAGTTCTTC.

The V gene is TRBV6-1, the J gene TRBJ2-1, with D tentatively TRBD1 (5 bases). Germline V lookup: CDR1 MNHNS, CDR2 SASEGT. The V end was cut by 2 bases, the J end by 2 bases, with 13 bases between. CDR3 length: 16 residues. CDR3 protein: CASSERGGGTYNEQFF. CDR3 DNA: TGTGCCAGCAGTGAAAGGGGCGGTGGGACCTACAATGAGCAGTTCTTC.

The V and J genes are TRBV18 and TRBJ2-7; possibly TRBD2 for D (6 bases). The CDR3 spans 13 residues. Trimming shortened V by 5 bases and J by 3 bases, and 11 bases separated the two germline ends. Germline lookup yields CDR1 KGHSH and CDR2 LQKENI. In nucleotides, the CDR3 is TGTGCCAGCTCAGGAGGGCTAAACTACGAGCAGTACTTC. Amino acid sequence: CASSGGLNYEQYF.

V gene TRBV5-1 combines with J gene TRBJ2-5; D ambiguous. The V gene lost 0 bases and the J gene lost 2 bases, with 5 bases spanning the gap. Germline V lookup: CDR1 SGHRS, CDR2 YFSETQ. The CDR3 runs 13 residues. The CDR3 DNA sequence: TGCGCCAGCAGCTTGGGGGTGCAAGAGACCCAGTACTTC. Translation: CASSLGVQETQYF.

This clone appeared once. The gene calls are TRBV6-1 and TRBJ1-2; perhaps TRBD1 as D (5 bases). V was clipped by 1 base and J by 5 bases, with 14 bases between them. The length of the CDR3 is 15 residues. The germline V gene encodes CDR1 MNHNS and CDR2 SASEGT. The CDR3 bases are TGTGCCAGCAGTGAAGTAGGAGGGGTTGGATATGGCTACACCTTC. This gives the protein CASSEVGGVGYGYTF.

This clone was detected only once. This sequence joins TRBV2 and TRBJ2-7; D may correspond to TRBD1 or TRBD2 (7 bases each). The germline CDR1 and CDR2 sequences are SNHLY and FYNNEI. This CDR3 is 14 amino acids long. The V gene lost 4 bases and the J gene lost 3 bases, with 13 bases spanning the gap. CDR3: CASSGQGGYYEQYF. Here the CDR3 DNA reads TGTGCCAGCAGTGGCCAGGGGGGGTACTACGAGCAGTACTTC.

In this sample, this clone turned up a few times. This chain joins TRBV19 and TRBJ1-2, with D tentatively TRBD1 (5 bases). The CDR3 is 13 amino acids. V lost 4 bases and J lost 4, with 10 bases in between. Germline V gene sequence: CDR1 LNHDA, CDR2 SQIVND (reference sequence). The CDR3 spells CASSTGSLYGYTF. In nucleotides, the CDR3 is TGTGCCAGTAGTACAGGGTCCCTCTATGGCTACACCTTC.

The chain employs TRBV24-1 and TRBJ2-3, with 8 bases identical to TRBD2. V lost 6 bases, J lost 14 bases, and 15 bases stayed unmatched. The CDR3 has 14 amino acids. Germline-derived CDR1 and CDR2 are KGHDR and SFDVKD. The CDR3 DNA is TGTGCCACCAGTCGAACGGGGGGGTTGAGTGGTCCGTATTTT. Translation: CATSRTGGLSGPYF.

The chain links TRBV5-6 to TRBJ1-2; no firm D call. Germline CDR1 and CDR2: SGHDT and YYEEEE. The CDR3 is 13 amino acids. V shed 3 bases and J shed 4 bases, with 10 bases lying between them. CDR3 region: CASSSDGAYGYTF. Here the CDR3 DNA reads TGTGCCAGCAGCTCCGACGGAGCCTATGGCTACACCTTC.

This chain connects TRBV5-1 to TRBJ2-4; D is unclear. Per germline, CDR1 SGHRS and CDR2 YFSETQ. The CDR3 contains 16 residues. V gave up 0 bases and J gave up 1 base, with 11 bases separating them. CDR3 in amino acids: CASSLGGLNAKNIQYF. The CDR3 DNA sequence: TGCGCCAGCAGCTTGGGGGGTCTTAATGCCAAAAACATTCAGTACTTC.

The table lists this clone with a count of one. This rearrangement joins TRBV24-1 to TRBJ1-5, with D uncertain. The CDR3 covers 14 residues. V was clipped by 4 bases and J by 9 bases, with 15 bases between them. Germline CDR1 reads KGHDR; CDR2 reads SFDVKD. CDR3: CATSDDEISRPQHF. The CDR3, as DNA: TGTGCCACCAGTGACGACGAGATTTCCCGGCCCCAGCATTTT.

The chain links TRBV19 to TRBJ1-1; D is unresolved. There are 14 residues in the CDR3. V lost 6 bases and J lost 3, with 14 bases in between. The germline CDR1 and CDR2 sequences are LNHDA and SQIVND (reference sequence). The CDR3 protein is CASREGPYDTEAFF. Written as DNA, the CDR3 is TGTGCCAGTAGGGAAGGGCCATACGACACTGAAGCTTTCTTT.

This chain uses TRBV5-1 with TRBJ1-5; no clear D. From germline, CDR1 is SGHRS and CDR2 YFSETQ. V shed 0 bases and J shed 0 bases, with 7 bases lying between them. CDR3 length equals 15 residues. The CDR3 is CASSLDGDSNQPQHF. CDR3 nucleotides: TGCGCCAGCAGCTTGGATGGAGATAGCAATCAGCCCCAGCATTTT. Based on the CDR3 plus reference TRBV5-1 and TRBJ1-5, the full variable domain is KAGVTQTPRYLIKTRGQQVTLSCSPISGHRSVSWYQQTPGQGLQFLFEYFSETQRNKGNFPGRFSGRQFSNSRSEMNVSTLELGDSALYLCASSLDGDSNQPQHFGDGTRLSIL.